The 32 T cell receptor beta chains in this list originate from one sample, sequenced in a study of T-cell memory formation after mild COVID-19. TCRdb itself ran the 5' RACE reads through MiXCR, one entry per CDR3 protein. This sample has some 440,000 distinct CDR3 sequences; 20% to 25% occur once, and the top ten carry around 12%. Sequencing input: PBMCs or a T cell subset sorted from them (not recorded which). Source of these receptors: an adult woman who had mild COVID-19 (a few samples of this study predate the infection). Cell type and time point are not known.

The genes are TRBV28 and TRBJ1-2, with D possibly being TRBD1 (5 bases). There are 13 residues in the CDR3. Germline-derived CDR1 and CDR2 are MDHEN and SYDVKM. With 6 bases removed from V and 4 bases from J, the gap between germline ends came to 12 bases. CDR3 loop: CASRLNRRYGYTF. In DNA form, the CDR3 reads TGTGCCAGCAGATTGAACAGGCGCTATGGCTACACCTTC.

This clonotype was picked up a small number of times. The chain links TRBV11-2 to TRBJ2-2; D gene unclear. The CDR3 is made up of 15 amino acids. Trimming cost V 1 base and J 0 bases, with 6 bases left between them. Germline CDR1 SGHAT, CDR2 FQNNGV. CDR3 loop: CASSLGLTNTGELFF. Here the CDR3 DNA reads TGTGCCAGCAGCTTAGGGCTGACGAACACCGGGGAGCTGTTTTTT.

V usage is TRBV6-1 and J usage is TRBJ2-5; D not certain. Trimming removed 7 bases from V and 1 base from J, with 13 bases in between. The CDR3 spans 14 residues. Germline V gene sequence: CDR1 MNHNS, CDR2 SASEGT. The CDR3 region has the DNA TGTGCCAGCAAGTTTGGACCCTTCCAAGAGACCCAGTACTTC. It translates to CASKFGPFQETQYF.

A few counts support this clonotype. This chain links TRBV4-2 with TRBJ2-7; TRBD1 is a possible D gene (5 bases). The CDR3 spans 15 residues. Germline values: CDR1 LGHNA, CDR2 YNFKEQ. The ends were cut back, 0 bases at V and 2 bases at J, with 11 bases in the middle. CDR3 region: CASSQDSTAPYEQYF. In DNA, the CDR3 is TGTGCCAGCAGCCAAGACTCGACAGCTCCCTACGAGCAGTACTTC.

There are a few counts of this clonotype. The V call is TRBV4-3, the J call TRBJ2-7, with D unresolved. Germline V lookup: CDR1 LGHNA, CDR2 YSLEER. Trimming stripped 0 bases from V and 2 bases from J, with 14 bases between. The CDR3 extends over 16 amino acids. CDR3 in amino acids: CASSQELGPSAYEQYF. In DNA form, the CDR3 reads TGCGCCAGCAGCCAAGAGCTCGGGCCTTCAGCCTACGAGCAGTACTTC.

V usage is TRBV3-1 and J usage is TRBJ1-1; D remains ambiguous. In germline, CDR1 is LGHDT, CDR2 YNNKEL (reference sequence). Trimming removed 4 bases at V and 3 bases at J, with 15 bases between. This CDR3 contains 15 residues. Written as DNA, the CDR3 is TGTGCCAGCAGCCCCGGTGGAACAGCCTACACTGAAGCTTTCTTT. Translation: CASSPGGTAYTEAFF.

The gene calls are TRBV7-9 and TRBJ1-2; no reliable D call. Trimming took off 1 base at V and 4 bases at J, with 10 bases between the two ends. The CDR3 runs 14 residues. In germline, CDR1 is SEHNR, CDR2 FQNEAQ (reference sequence). CDR3 sequence reads: CASSLVPRSYGYTF. DNA for the CDR3: TGTGCCAGCAGCTTAGTCCCCAGGAGCTATGGCTACACCTTC.

This chain joins TRBV5-1 and TRBJ2-3, with 8 bases matching TRBD2. V shed 1 base, J shed 0 bases, and the junction held 4 bases outside the gene matches. The length of the CDR3 is 16 residues. Germline-derived CDR1 and CDR2 are SGHRS and YFSETQ. This chain's CDR3 is CASSLFAGGSTDTQYF. The CDR3 DNA reads as TGCGCCAGCAGCTTGTTCGCGGGGGGTAGCACAGATACGCAGTATTTT.

This clonotype occurred many times. The chain employs TRBV20-1 and TRBJ1-2, with 8 positions matching TRBD1. CDR3 size: 14 residues. In germline, CDR1 is DFQATT, CDR2 SNEGSKA (reference sequence). The junction had 8 bases not matched to a gene; V was cut back by 4 bases and J by 4 bases. DNA for the CDR3: TGCAGTGCTACCCAAACGACAGGGGTCTATGGCTACACCTTC. Protein sequence: CSATQTTGVYGYTF.

J is TRBJ2-5 and V is TRBV15; TRBD2 agrees at 12 bases. Germline loops: CDR1 LNHNV, CDR2 YYDKDF (reference sequence). Unmatched junction bases numbered 4, after V lost 0 bases and J lost 5 bases. The CDR3 has 16 amino acids. The CDR3, as DNA: TGTGCCACCAGCAGAGAACGCACTAGCGGGAGGGAGACCCAGTACTTC. This sequence encodes CATSRERTSGRETQYF.

The chain has TRBV5-1 and TRBJ1-1; D might be TRBD1 (6 bases). V was shortened by 3 bases and J by 0 bases, with 15 bases between the two germline ends. From germline, CDR1 is SGHRS and CDR2 YFSETQ. This CDR3 region has 16 residues. The CDR3 sequence is CASSSDSASMNTEAFF. CDR3 nucleotide sequence: TGCGCCAGCAGCTCGGACAGCGCCTCAATGAACACTGAAGCTTTCTTT.

This clonotype was counted only a few times. The CDR3 DNA is TGTGCCAGCAGCTTGGGGCAGGGGATGGGACGAGGGGAGCAGTACTTC. Encoded protein: CASSLGQGMGRGEQYF. The chain links TRBV5-6 to TRBJ2-7, with D tentatively TRBD1 (6 bases). Germline V gene data show CDR1 as SGHDT and CDR2 as YYEEEE. Trimming cost V 0 bases and J 7 bases, with 20 bases left between them. The CDR3 has 16 amino acids.

V is TRBV7-9 and J is TRBJ2-7, with TRBD1 identical over 9 bases. The V gene end was trimmed by 1 base and the J gene end by 3 bases; junction bases not matched to a gene: 4. Per germline, CDR1 SEHNR and CDR2 FQNEAQ (reference sequence). CDR3 size: 15 residues. For the CDR3, the DNA is TGTGCCAGCAGCTTAGGGACAGGGGTTCGCTACGAGCAGTACTTC. Translating gives CASSLGTGVRYEQYF.

V gene TRBV10-3 combines with J gene TRBJ2-3; TRBD1 matches 7 bases. Trimming took 2 bases from V and 2 from J; bases not matched to a gene: 16. The CDR3 consists of 19 residues. Germline CDR1 and CDR2: ENHRY and SYGVKD. CDR3 residues: CAISEPRQGRQGTTDTQYF. In DNA form, the CDR3 reads TGTGCCATCAGTGAGCCGAGGCAAGGGAGACAGGGAACCACAGATACGCAGTATTTT.

The rearrangement links TRBV7-9 to TRBJ1-4; no reliable D call. This CDR3 contains 13 residues. Trimming removed 2 bases from V and 8 bases from J, with 9 bases in between. From germline, CDR1 is SEHNR and CDR2 FQNEAQ (reference sequence). The CDR3 region is CASSLSTGEKLFF. The CDR3 DNA is TGTGCCAGCAGCTTATCTACCGGAGAAAAACTGTTTTTT.

This clonotype was recorded a few times. V is TRBV5-1 and J is TRBJ2-1; D perhaps matches TRBD1 (5 bases). The V gene lost 0 bases and the J gene lost 2 bases, with 15 bases spanning the gap. Germline V gives CDR1 SGHRS, CDR2 YFSETQ. The CDR3 contains 17 residues. The CDR3: CASSLVVGVGAYNEQFF. CDR3 sequence (DNA): TGCGCCAGCAGCTTGGTCGTAGGGGTCGGAGCCTACAATGAGCAGTTCTTC.

There are a few counts of this clonotype. The chain has TRBV7-2 and TRBJ2-1; D ambiguous. Germline V gives CDR1 SGHTA, CDR2 FQGNSA. This CDR3 has 16 residues. V was clipped by 5 bases and J by 0 bases, with 14 bases between them. CDR3 sequence reads: CASSKWGGSSYNEQFF. In DNA, the CDR3 is TGTGCCAGCAGCAAATGGGGTGGTTCCTCCTACAATGAGCAGTTCTTC.

V usage is TRBV20-1 and J usage is TRBJ2-1, with D maybe TRBD2 (5 bases). The V and J ends lost 1 base and 4 bases respectively, with 5 bases between them. The CDR3 sequence is 12 residues long. Germline V gene lookup returns CDR1 DFQATT and CDR2 SNEGSKA (reference sequence). CDR3 protein: CSARVAYNEQFF. CDR3 bases: TGCAGTGCTAGAGTAGCGTACAATGAGCAGTTCTTC.

V usage is TRBV20-1 and J usage is TRBJ2-1; 7 bases map to TRBD1. The trim removed 5 bases at V and 7 bases at J, leaving 11 bases unmatched. Germline loops: CDR1 DFQATT, CDR2 SNEGSKA (reference sequence). The CDR3 sequence is 14 residues long. The CDR3 loop reads CSAVGQLLGNEQFF. CDR3 sequence (DNA): TGCAGTGCTGTGGGACAGCTTCTTGGGAATGAGCAGTTCTTC.

The chain combines TRBV4-2 with TRBJ1-2, with a weak D call TRBD1 (5 bases). The ends were cut back, 4 bases at V and 0 bases at J, with 9 bases in the middle. Germline CDR1 LGHNA, CDR2 YNFKEQ. The CDR3 is 14 amino acids. The CDR3 nucleotides are TGTGCCAGCAGCCCGGACACCCCTAACTATGGCTACACCTTC. Translating gives CASSPDTPNYGYTF.

The chain has TRBV25-1 and TRBJ2-3, with D maybe TRBD1 (6 bases). V shed 2 bases and J shed 0 bases, with 15 bases lying between them. The CDR3 has 17 residues. Germline CDR1 MGHDK, CDR2 SYGVNS. The CDR3 reads CASSEGTPQGSTDTQYF. CDR3 nucleotides: TGTGCCAGCAGTGAAGGGACCCCCCAGGGGAGCACAGATACGCAGTATTTT.

In its sample, this clonotype was seen a few times. This chain connects TRBV7-9 to TRBJ1-1; 7 positions agree with TRBD1. CDR3 length: 15 amino acids. Germline V lookup: CDR1 SEHNR, CDR2 FQNEAQ (reference sequence). V lost 5 bases and J lost 3; bases outside the gene matches: 9. The CDR3 is CASSDQDRPYTEAFF. In DNA form, the CDR3 reads TGTGCCAGCAGCGATCAGGACAGGCCATACACTGAAGCTTTCTTT. Supplemented by reference TRBV7-9 and TRBJ1-1, the full variable domain reads DTGVSQNPRHKITKRGQNVTFRCDPISEHNRLYWYRQTLGQGPEFLTYFQNEAQLEKSRLLSDRFSAERPKGSFSTLEIQRTEQGDSAMYLCASSDQDRPYTEAFFGQGTRLTVV.

CDR3 in DNA: TGTGCCAGCAGTGATTCAGGTTTTAGCAATCAGCCCCAGCATTTT. Encoded protein: CASSDSGFSNQPQHF. The chain recombines TRBV12-3 or TRBV12-4 with TRBJ1-5; D ambiguous. Trimming removed 5 bases from V and 0 bases from J, with 11 bases in between. The CDR3 sequence is 15 residues long.

The chain joins TRBV20-1 to TRBJ1-1, with a possible D match to TRBD1 (6 bases). CDR1 is DFQATT, CDR2 SNEGSKA, per germline (reference sequence). The CDR3 spans 13 residues. The CDR3 bases are TGCAGCGTCAAACAGGGTGGCGACACTGAAGCTTTCTTT. Amino acid sequence: CSVKQGGDTEAFF.

This chain uses TRBV10-3 with TRBJ2-5; possible D gene TRBD2, 5 bases. The V end lost 10 bases, the J end lost 0 bases, and 12 bases lay between the germline ends. The germline V gene has CDR1 ENHRY and CDR2 SYGVKD. This CDR3 spans 13 amino acids. In DNA, the CDR3 is TGTGCCACCAATGCCGGGGACCAAGAGACCCAGTACTTC. This encodes CATNAGDQETQYF.

The chain is built from TRBV5-4 and TRBJ1-2, with TRBD1 matching over 9 bases. The V segment lost 7 bases and the J segment 3 bases; nucleotides outside the gene matches: 7. Germline V CDR1 and CDR2: SGHNT, YYREEE (reference sequence). The CDR3 runs 14 residues. For the CDR3, the DNA is TGTGCCAGCCTAGGACAGGGGCCGGACTATGGCTACACCTTC. Encoded protein: CASLGQGPDYGYTF.

The chain is built from TRBV27 and TRBJ2-2; D is unclear. V was shortened by 4 bases and J by 3 bases, with 6 bases between the two germline ends. The CDR3 spans 13 residues. From germline, CDR1 is MNHEY and CDR2 SMNVEV (reference sequence). The CDR3 region is CASSSGHTGELFF. As DNA, the CDR3 is TGTGCCAGCAGTTCAGGACACACCGGGGAGCTGTTTTTT.

This chain connects TRBV21-1 to TRBJ1-2; the table's D call, TRBD1, was not checked against the DNA. TRBV21-1 is a documented pseudogene. The CDR3 totals 17 residues. In DNA, the CDR3 is TGTGCCAGCAGCGAGCTTTGGACAGGGGGCGTGTACTATGGCTACACCTTC. Protein: CASSELWTGGVYYGYTF.

This clonotype came up a few times. The J gene is TRBJ2-1, the V gene TRBV7-9; TRBD1 agrees at 9 bases. Trimming at V came to 5 bases and at J to 9 bases, leaving 11 bases not matched to a gene. The CDR3 contains 15 residues. Germline V gene sequence: CDR1 SEHNR, CDR2 FQNEAQ (reference sequence). CDR3 coding DNA: TGTGCCAGCAGCCCCCGGACAGGGGTCTCTGGTGAGCAGTTCTTC. It is translated as CASSPRTGVSGEQFF.

This chain's CDR3 is CATSALDRDTEAFF. As DNA, the CDR3 is TGTGCCACCAGTGCCCTGGACAGGGACACTGAAGCTTTCTTT. The chain employs TRBV24-1 and TRBJ1-1; 8 bases are a match to TRBD1. The V segment lost 5 bases and the J segment 3 bases; nucleotides outside the gene matches: 4. CDR1 is KGHDR, CDR2 SFDVKD, per germline. CDR3 size: 14 residues.

The table lists this clonotype with a few counts. The chain recombines TRBV15 with TRBJ2-2; the D gene could be TRBD1 or TRBD2 (5 bases each). The CDR3 is 15 residues long. Trimming pared 0 bases from V and 2 bases from J, leaving 7 bases between. Germline V gives CDR1 LNHNV, CDR2 YYDKDF (reference sequence). CDR3 in DNA: TGTGCCACCAGCAGAGATGGGGGAAACACCGGGGAGCTGTTTTTT. Protein sequence: CATSRDGGNTGELFF.

This clonotype has just a few counts. The chain recombines TRBV19 with TRBJ1-5; D is unresolved. CDR3 length: 17 amino acids. Trimming cost V 2 bases and J 5 bases, with 19 bases left between them. The V gene's germline CDR1 is LNHDA and CDR2 SQIVND (reference sequence). The CDR3 loop reads CASSINFLLRDYQPQHF. As DNA, the CDR3 is TGTGCCAGTAGTATAAATTTTTTATTGAGGGATTATCAGCCCCAGCATTTT.